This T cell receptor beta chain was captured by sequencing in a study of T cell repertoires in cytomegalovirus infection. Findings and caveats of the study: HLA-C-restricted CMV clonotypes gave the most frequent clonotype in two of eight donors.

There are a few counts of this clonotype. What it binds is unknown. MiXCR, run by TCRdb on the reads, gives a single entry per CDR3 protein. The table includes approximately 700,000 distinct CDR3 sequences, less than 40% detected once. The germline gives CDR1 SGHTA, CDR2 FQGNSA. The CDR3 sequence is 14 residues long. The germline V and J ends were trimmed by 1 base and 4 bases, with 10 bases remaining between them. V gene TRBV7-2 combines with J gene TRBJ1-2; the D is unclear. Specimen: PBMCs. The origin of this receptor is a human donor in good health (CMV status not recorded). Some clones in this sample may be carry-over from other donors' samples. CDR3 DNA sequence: TGTGCCAGCAGCTTAGATGCAGTTTTCTATGGCTACACCTTC. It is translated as CASSLDAVFYGYTF.